The next 5 T cell receptor beta chains were all read from a single sample in a study of CD8+CD57+ T cells in acquired aplastic anemia. Genomic DNA constituted the template upon which TCR beta VDJ and CDR3 profiling was performed. TCRdb re-analysed the reads in MiXCR, keeping a single row per CDR3 protein. The profile shows about 180,000 distinct CDR3 sequences, 40% to 50% of them singletons. The sample comprised sorted CD4+, CD8+, or CD8+CD57+ T cells (not recorded which) from PBMCs. These receptor sequences come from a human donor in good health.

The chain uses TRBV9 and TRBJ2-1, with 11 bases matching TRBD2. This CDR3 has 16 residues. J was trimmed by 1 base and V by 4 bases; bases with no gene match: 4. CDR1 and CDR2 from the germline V gene are SGDLS and YYNGEE. CDR3 in DNA: TGTGCCAGCAGCACGGGACTAGCGGTGTCCTACAATGAGCAGTTCTTC. Translated, it gives CASSTGLAVSYNEQFF.

This clonotype occurred many times. The V and J genes are TRBV5-1 and TRBJ1-2, with 9 bases fitting TRBD1. The CDR3 runs to 14 residues. Germline CDR1 is SGHRS and CDR2 is YFSETQ. V was pared by 3 bases and J by 7 bases, with 7 bases of the junction left unmatched. The CDR3 DNA follows: TGCGCCAGCAGCTCCCAGAGGACAGGGGTTGGCTACACCTTC. This encodes CASSSQRTGVGYTF.

This clonotype was seen ten or more times. This chain uses TRBV12-3 or TRBV12-4 with TRBJ1-6; D unclear. V was clipped by 5 bases and J by 0 bases, with 11 bases between them. CDR3 length: 16 residues. Here the CDR3 DNA reads TGTGCCAGCAGTCCCCCCGGGAGCTCCTATAATTCACCCCTCCACTTT. This translates into CASSPPGSSYNSPLHF.

As DNA, the CDR3 is TGTGCCAGCTCACGGGGGCTGGTCGGCAAAAACATTCAGTACTTC. Translation gives CASSRGLVGKNIQYF. The J gene is TRBJ2-4, the V gene TRBV6-1; D tentatively reads TRBD1 or TRBD2 (6 bases each). Germline V lookup: CDR1 MNHNS, CDR2 SASEGT. CDR3 length: 15 residues. Trimming removed 8 bases at V and 3 bases at J, with 17 bases between.

The chain combines TRBV7-8 with TRBJ2-7, with 12 bases that match TRBD2. Germline V CDR1 and CDR2: SGHVS, FQNEAQ. The ends lost 1 base at V and 4 bases at J; junction bases unmatched: 2. This CDR3 is 15 amino acids long. The CDR3 sequence: CASSLGGLAGYEQYF. Written as DNA, the CDR3 is TGTGCCAGCAGCTTAGGAGGACTAGCGGGGTACGAGCAGTACTTC.